The 29 T cell receptor beta chains listed next were all sequenced from one sample in a study of CD8+ T cells in alopecia areata. In each case, RNA was isolated and then reverse transcribed into cDNA as the sequencing template. Libraries were prepared by immunoSEQ multiplex PCR; TCRdb keeps only in-frame clonotypes and omits some of them. The sample consists of approximately 210,000 clones, 50% to 70% of them appearing once. Treatment given: oral pan-JAK inhibitor, 5-10 mg twice daily. Sequencing was performed on CD4+ T cells sorted from blood, taken around week 49, from a patient treated with tofacitinib. Receptor source: a human donor with alopecia areata.

Worth noting for this clone: This specimen includes other DNA sequences encoding the same CDR3. J is TRBJ2-5 and V is TRBV5-1, with 7 bases that match TRBD1. Germline lookup yields CDR1 SGHRS and CDR2 YFSETQ. The CDR3 is 15 amino acids. The V gene end was trimmed by 0 bases and the J gene end by 0 bases; junction bases not matched to a gene: 2. CDR3 in DNA: TGCGCCAGCAGCTTGGAAGGGGGCTACCAAGAGACCCAGTACTTC. It specifies CASSLEGGYQETQYF.

Concerning this clone itself: Other DNA sequences in the sample encode the same CDR3. The CDR3 here is CSVRTGENTEAFF. CDR3 nucleotide sequence: TGCAGCGTTCGGACAGGGGAGAACACTGAAGCTTTCTTT. The chain recombines TRBV29-1 with TRBJ1-1, with 9 bases fitting TRBD1. CDR1 and CDR2 from the germline V gene are SQVTM and ANQGSEA. The CDR3 spans 13 residues. V lost 5 bases to trimming and J lost 1 base; unmatched junction nucleotides: 2.

The chain has TRBV28 and TRBJ2-7; no clear D. The CDR3 has 14 residues. CDR1 and CDR2 from the germline V gene are MDHEN and SYDVKM. V dropped 3 bases and J dropped 3 bases, with 12 bases sitting between them. CDR3 DNA sequence: TGTGCCAGCAGTTTGAGCAGTACCCTCTACGAGCAGTACTTC. This encodes CASSLSSTLYEQYF.

There are a few counts of this clone. J is TRBJ2-5 and V is TRBV30; possibly TRBD2 for D (6 bases). This CDR3 has 13 residues. CDR1 and CDR2 from the germline V gene are GTSNPN and SVGIG (reference sequence). With 5 bases removed from V and 5 bases from J, the gap between germline ends came to 15 bases. CDR3 bases: TGTGCCTGGGGGATGGGACTGAGGGAGACCCAGTACTTC. Its translation: CAWGMGLRETQYF.

This clone was detected a few times. The CDR3 coding sequence is TGTGCCAGCGGCTCAACCGGGACAGGGAGGACAGATACGCAGTATTTT. Translation: CASGSTGTGRTDTQYF. The chain employs TRBV7-9 and TRBJ2-3; 9 nucleotides line up with TRBD1. V shed 8 bases, J shed 3 bases, and the junction held 12 bases outside the gene matches. CDR1 is SEHNR and CDR2 is FQNEAQ in the germline V gene (reference sequence). The CDR3 has 16 residues.

The chain combines TRBV6-5 with TRBJ2-3, with D maybe TRBD2 (6 bases). Trimming stripped 5 bases from V and 8 bases from J, with 20 bases between. Germline-derived CDR1 and CDR2 are MNHEY and SVGAGI. This CDR3 is 15 amino acids long. For the CDR3, the DNA is TGTGCCAGCAGTCCCCCTGGGAGGTACCCATCTACGCAGTATTTT. Its protein is CASSPPGRYPSTQYF.

This chain links TRBV4-3 with TRBJ1-5; no clear D gene. The ends were cut back, 4 bases at V and 3 bases at J, with 7 bases in the middle. CDR1 and CDR2 (germline): LGHNA, YSLEER. The CDR3 contains 13 residues. As DNA, the CDR3 is TGCGCCAGCAGCCTGAGGCTCAATCAGCCCCAGCATTTT. It encodes CASSLRLNQPQHF.

V gene TRBV15 combines with J gene TRBJ1-1; a weak D match, TRBD1 (6 bases). Deletions cut 2 bases from V and 1 base from J, with 8 bases between. This CDR3 is built from 14 residues. CDR1 is LNHNV, CDR2 YYDKDF, per germline (reference sequence). CDR3 sequence: CATSRKTGNTEAFF. The CDR3 region has the DNA TGTGCCACCAGCAGAAAGACAGGGAACACTGAAGCTTTCTTT.

This chain links TRBV30 with TRBJ2-7, with D possibly matching TRBD1 (5 bases). Germline lookup yields CDR1 GTSNPN and CDR2 SVGIG (reference sequence). The CDR3 totals 13 residues. The V gene lost 0 bases and the J gene lost 6 bases, with 12 bases spanning the gap. The CDR3 sequence: CAWSVQQVGEQYF. CDR3 nucleotides: TGTGCCTGGAGTGTCCAACAGGTCGGCGAGCAGTACTTC.

This clone has a handful of counts. The rearrangement uses TRBV7-2 and TRBJ1-2, with 7 positions matching TRBD1. Losses at the gene ends were 1 base for V and 2 bases for J; bases not matched to a gene: 4. Per the germline V gene, CDR1 is SGHTA and CDR2 is FQGNSA. The CDR3 runs to 15 residues. CDR3 sequence (DNA): TGTGCCAGCAGCTTAGTCCTACAGGGGAACTATGGCTACACCTTC. It yields the protein CASSLVLQGNYGYTF.

This clone has more than one count but fewer than ten. The CDR3 DNA reads as TGCGCCAGCTCCAGGGACAGGGGCTACGAGCAGTACTTC. Amino acids: CASSRDRGYEQYF. This rearrangement joins TRBV10-1 to TRBJ2-7, with 10 nucleotides matching TRBD1. Germline V CDR1 and CDR2: WNHNN, SYGVQD (reference sequence). CDR3 length: 13 residues. The ends lost 8 bases at V and 3 bases at J; junction bases unmatched: 4.

Note on this clone: Different DNA sequences within this sample yield the same CDR3. This chain joins TRBV5-1 and TRBJ2-3; maybe TRBD1 (5 bases). CDR1 and CDR2 from the germline V gene are SGHRS and YFSETQ. This CDR3 spans 14 amino acids. The V and J ends lost 0 bases and 2 bases respectively, with 7 bases between them. CDR3 protein: CASSLGGLTDTQYF. In nucleotides, the CDR3 is TGCGCCAGCAGCTTGGGGGGCCTCACAGATACGCAGTATTTT.

The CDR3 coding sequence is TGTGCCAGCAGCCGGAAACAGGGGTACGTCTACGAGCAGTACTTC. Its protein is CASSRKQGYVYEQYF. The chain is built from TRBV5-6 and TRBJ2-7; 7 bases align to TRBD1. The CDR3 consists of 15 residues. Trimming cost V 4 bases and J 3 bases; bases outside gene matches: 10. Germline values: CDR1 SGHDT, CDR2 YYEEEE.

The V call is TRBV4-3, the J call TRBJ1-1; no clear D gene. Germline CDR1 and CDR2: LGHNA and YSLEER. The germline V and J ends were trimmed by 0 bases and 1 base, with 6 bases remaining between them. The CDR3 spans 14 residues. CDR3 bases: TGCGCCAGCAGCCAAGAGTCCCGGAACACTGAAGCTTTCTTT. It yields the protein CASSQESRNTEAFF.

The chain carries TRBV19 and TRBJ2-3, with 9 bases fitting TRBD1. The CDR3 sequence is 16 residues long. Germline lookup yields CDR1 LNHDA and CDR2 SQIVND (reference sequence). Germline trimming cut 5 bases from V and 3 bases from J; bases unmatched to any gene: 9. CDR3 in amino acids: CASSPQPGQGTDTQYF. CDR3 DNA sequence: TGTGCCAGTAGTCCTCAACCGGGACAGGGAACAGATACGCAGTATTTT.

This clone has only one observation. The rearrangement joins TRBV4-3 to TRBJ2-7; 10 bases are shared with TRBD2. The CDR3 loop spans 16 amino acids. Germline V gene sequence: CDR1 LGHNA, CDR2 YSLEER. Trimming took 0 bases from V and 6 from J; bases not matched to a gene: 8. CDR3 DNA sequence: TGCGCCAGCAGCCAAGAGAACCCTAGCGGGGGAGGCGAGCAGTACTTC. Its translation: CASSQENPSGGGEQYF.

This clone came up once. The V call is TRBV6-6, the J call TRBJ1-2; D remains unclear. Between the trimmed V and J ends, which lost 0 bases and 7 bases, there was a span of 12 bases. Per germline, CDR1 MNHNY and CDR2 SVGAGI (reference sequence). The CDR3 covers 14 residues. CDR3 DNA: TGTGCCAGCAGTTACTCGATGGAGGGAGGTGGCTACACCTTC. It encodes CASSYSMEGGGYTF.

The CDR3 loop is CASSPFRGVEKLFF. For the CDR3, the DNA is TGTGCCAGCTCACCATTCAGAGGGGTTGAAAAACTGTTTTTT. The chain uses TRBV18 and TRBJ1-4, with a tentative D call TRBD1 (5 bases). V dropped 2 bases and J dropped 7 bases, with 11 bases sitting between them. CDR3 length equals 14 residues. Germline V lookup: CDR1 KGHSH, CDR2 LQKENI.

V usage is TRBV29-1 and J usage is TRBJ2-1; 9 bases map to TRBD2. Germline V gives CDR1 SQVTM, CDR2 ANQGSEA. The CDR3 spans 14 residues. With V trimmed by 6 bases and J by 8 bases, 11 bases remained unmatched. Written as DNA, the CDR3 is TGCAGCGTAGCGGGGGGAACCCTAAGGGATGAGCAGTTCTTC. It encodes CSVAGGTLRDEQFF.

Ten or more counts support this clone. V gene TRBV7-9 combines with J gene TRBJ1-1; D gene uncertain. From germline, CDR1 is SEHNR and CDR2 FQNEAQ (reference sequence). The V and J ends lost 3 bases and 6 bases respectively, with 23 bases between them. The CDR3 covers 17 residues. As DNA, the CDR3 is TGTGCCAGCAGCTTCGCAATAGCCGGTACTTTTTCGGCTGAAGCTTTCTTT. This gives the protein CASSFAIAGTFSAEAFF.

The chain links TRBV29-1 to TRBJ2-7; D is tentatively TRBD1 or TRBD2 (5 bases each). In germline, CDR1 is SQVTM, CDR2 ANQGSEA. CDR3 length: 12 residues. V was cut by 3 bases and J by 4 bases, with 10 bases left in between. CDR3: CSVEDEGYEQYF. The CDR3 bases are TGCAGCGTTGAGGACGAGGGGTACGAGCAGTACTTC.

With respect to this clone: Other nucleotide sequences from this sample produce the same CDR3. The V and J genes are TRBV29-1 and TRBJ1-1; 11 bases agree with TRBD1. This CDR3 is built from 13 residues. CDR1 and CDR2 from the germline V gene are SQVTM and ANQGSEA. The junction had 0 bases not matched to a gene; V was cut back by 6 bases and J by 0 bases. CDR3 protein: CSVDRGLNTEAFF. The CDR3 DNA sequence: TGCAGCGTGGACAGGGGGCTGAACACTGAAGCTTTCTTT. Complete variable domain (other parts from reference TRBV29-1 and TRBJ1-1): SAVISQKPSRDICQRGTSLTIQCQVDSQVTMMFWYRQQPGQSLTLIATANQGSEATYESGFVIDKFPISRPNLTFSTLTVSNMSPEDSSIYLCSVDRGLNTEAFFGQGTRLTVV.

CDR3 amino acids: CASSLAGSSVFEETQYF. The CDR3 DNA sequence: TGTGCCAGCAGCTTAGCAGGCAGTAGCGTATTCGAAGAGACCCAGTACTTC. This chain links TRBV7-6 with TRBJ2-5; perhaps TRBD2 as D (5 bases). V lost 0 bases, J lost 3 bases, and 17 bases lay in between. CDR3 length: 17 amino acids. Germline CDR1 SGHVS, CDR2 FNYEAQ.

The V call is TRBV5-1, the J call TRBJ2-5; TRBD2 might be the D (6 bases). The CDR3 totals 16 residues. V was shortened by 3 bases and J by 2 bases, with 17 bases between the two germline ends. CDR1 is SGHRS and CDR2 is YFSETQ in the germline V gene. CDR3 DNA sequence: TGCGCCAGCAGCTCCCTGGAGGGACCGCTTCAAGAGACCCAGTACTTC. Its translation is CASSSLEGPLQETQYF.

V is TRBV29-1 and J is TRBJ2-3; 9 bases fit TRBD1. Per the germline V gene, CDR1 is SQVTM and CDR2 is ANQGSEA. Germline trimming cut 1 base from V and 6 bases from J; bases unmatched to any gene: 5. The CDR3 runs to 14 residues. CDR3 residues: CSVEVAQGADTQYF. The CDR3 nucleotides read TGCAGCGTTGAAGTCGCACAGGGGGCCGATACGCAGTATTTT.

The chain combines TRBV2 with TRBJ2-1; 14 bases align to TRBD2. CDR1 SNHLY and CDR2 FYNNEI come from the germline V gene. V shed 6 bases, J shed 8 bases, and the junction held 21 bases outside the gene matches. The CDR3 totals 20 residues. The CDR3 here is CASRGTPGLAGAPALYEQFF. The CDR3 DNA follows: TGTGCCAGCAGAGGGACGCCGGGACTAGCGGGGGCCCCCGCCTTATATGAGCAGTTCTTC.

Notes on this clone: The conserved phenylalanine or tryptophan normally closing the CDR3 is absent here, so this likely arose from a read error. It is unclear where the CDR3 begins or ends on the DNA, so no DNA is shown, and the CDR3 is as TCRdb lists it. The J gene is TRBJ1-1, the V gene TRBV29-1. Germline values: CDR1 SQVTM, CDR2 ANQGSEA. The CDR3 sequence runs 12 residues, both termini included. CDR3 sequence: CSASRSAGSHLY.

This clone was picked up a small number of times. This may be a read error: a much more frequent sequence differs by one nucleotide. V is TRBV29-1 and J is TRBJ2-1; possibly TRBD1 or TRBD2 for D (6 bases each). Trimming took 5 bases from V and 3 from J, leaving 26 bases between them. CDR1 and CDR2 from the germline V gene are SQVTM and ANQGSEA. This CDR3 spans 18 amino acids. This CDR3 reads CSVQGERRGARLYNEQFF. CDR3 in DNA: TGCAGCGTTCAAGGGGAGAGGAGGGGGGCAAGACTCTACAATGAGCAGTTCTTC.

The genes are TRBV4-3 and TRBJ2-7; 8 positions agree with TRBD1. The CDR3 length is 16 residues. The V gene's germline CDR1 is LGHNA and CDR2 YSLEER. Unmatched junction bases numbered 8, after V lost 1 base and J lost 3 bases. CDR3 DNA sequence: TGCGCCAGCAGCCAAGCCCGGGACAGGCTTAGCTACGAGCAGTACTTC. It translates to CASSQARDRLSYEQYF.